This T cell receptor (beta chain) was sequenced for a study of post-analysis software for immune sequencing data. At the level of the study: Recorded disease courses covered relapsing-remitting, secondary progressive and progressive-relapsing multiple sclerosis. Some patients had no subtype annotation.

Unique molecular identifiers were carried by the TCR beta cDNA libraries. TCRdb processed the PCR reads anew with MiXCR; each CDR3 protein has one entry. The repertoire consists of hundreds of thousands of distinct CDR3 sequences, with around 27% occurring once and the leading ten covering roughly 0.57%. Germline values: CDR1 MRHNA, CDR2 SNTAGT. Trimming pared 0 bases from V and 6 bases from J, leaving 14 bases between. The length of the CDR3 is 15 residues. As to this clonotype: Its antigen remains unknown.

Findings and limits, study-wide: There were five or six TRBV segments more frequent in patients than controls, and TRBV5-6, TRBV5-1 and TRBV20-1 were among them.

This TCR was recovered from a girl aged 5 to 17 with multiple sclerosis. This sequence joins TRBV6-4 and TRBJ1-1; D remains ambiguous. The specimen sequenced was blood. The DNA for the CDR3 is TGTGCCAGCAGTGACTCTATGGTAACGACTTCTGAAGCTTTCTTT. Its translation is CASSDSMVTTSEAFF.